These T cell receptor beta chains were read from a single sample in a study of control samples from healthy donors and cancer patients. TCRdb's table, derived via immunoSEQ multiplex PCR, lists solely in-frame clones and lacks some. The top ten clones hold around 6.4% of a sample with 90,000 to 120,000 clones, 70% to 85% of them seen once. The sequencing input was blood. The receptors come from a man aged 18 to 29 in good health. The conserved cysteine and the conserved F or W are not part of the CDR3 here. The size field is filled for only some rows; it gives once, few, many or a size class.

>TRBV7-2|TRBJ2-1|NA
ASSSGPGEEQF
>TRBV4-2|TRBJ1-2|NA
ASSQGTGVYGYT
>TRBV4-1|TRBJ1-4|NA
ASSQVGRDRVEKLF
>TRBV5-1|TRBJ2-3|once
ASSLATDTQY
>TRBV5-5|TRBJ1-5|NA
ASSLRTSGASNQPQH
>TRBV6-5|TRBJ1-2|NA
ASSYGTKRGYT
>TRBV7-2|TRBJ2-1|NA
ASSSTSGGNNEQF
>TRBV9|TRBJ2-6|NA
ASSVGTVPSNVLT
>TRBV28|TRBJ1-6|NA
ASSLRMTGDYNSPLH
>TRBV7-2|TRBJ1-5|NA
ASSLRGQPQH
>TRBV5-1|TRBJ2-2|NA
ASDRQGTGELF
>TRBV7-7|TRBJ2-5|NA
ASSRPVTKETQY
>TRBV4-1|TRBJ1-2|NA
ASSQERAGPYGYT
>TRBV29-1|TRBJ1-2|few
SVEDGTVYGYT
>TRBV3-1/TRBV3-2|TRBJ1-1|NA
ASSRGGGANTEAF
>TRBV7-2|TRBJ1-2|NA
ASSLALHGYT